A single sample gave rise to the 10 T cell receptor beta chains below, sequenced in a study of T cell changes during pregnancy in multiple sclerosis (dated by TCRdb to about 2019). The method behind the library was the immunoSEQ multiplex PCR assay. Imported from immuneACCESS, the table was reduced by TCRdb to in-frame sequences with V and J called. These copies leave out some clones; in studies compared against another copy, an unresolved V gene accounts for under half, and the cause of the remainder is not known. This sample comprises about 38,000 clones, 80% to 95% of them detected only once. Of the sample, about 0.37% falls within the top ten clones. Material: CD4+ T cells from peripheral blood mononuclear cells, obtained after pregnancy. The receptors were sampled from a female donor in good health, enrolled as a control in a pregnancy study.

The chain employs TRBV6-6 and TRBJ1-1; unclear D gene. The CDR3 runs to 14 residues. Germline V gives CDR1 MNHNY, CDR2 SVGAGI (reference sequence). V lost 0 bases, J lost 1 base, and 6 bases lay in between. CDR3 region: CASSYSAGNTEAFF. The CDR3 bases are TGTGCCAGCAGTTACTCCGCAGGGAACACTGAAGCTTTCTTT.

In DNA, the CDR3 is TGTGCCAGCAGTTTTTGGCGGGAGGGCAAAGAGACCCAGTACTTC. Protein product: CASSFWREGKETQYF. This chain connects TRBV27 to TRBJ2-5, with 9 nucleotides matching TRBD2. Per the germline V gene, CDR1 is MNHEY and CDR2 is SMNVEV (reference sequence). The V and J ends lost 3 bases and 3 bases, in that order; junction bases with no gene match: 5. The CDR3 is 15 residues long.

V gene TRBV18 combines with J gene TRBJ1-1; D is perhaps TRBD1 (5 bases). Deletions cut 4 bases from V and 6 bases from J, with 12 bases between. CDR3 size: 13 residues. Germline V gene lookup returns CDR1 KGHSH and CDR2 LQKENI. This chain's CDR3 is CASSLDQGAEAFF. The CDR3 bases are TGTGCCAGCTCACTAGATCAAGGGGCTGAAGCTTTCTTT. The variable domain in full, completed from reference TRBV18 and TRBJ1-1, reads NAGVMQNPRHLVRRRGQEARLRCSPMKGHSHVYWYRQLPEEGLKFMVYLQKENIIDESGMPKERFSAEFPKEGPSILRIQQVVRGDSAAYFCASSLDQGAEAFFGQGTRLTVV.

This clone came up once. Written as DNA, the CDR3 is TGTGCCAGCAGCTTATTAGATGAAGCTTTCTTT. This codes for CASSLLDEAFF. This sequence joins TRBV11-2 and TRBJ1-1; D remains unclear. Germline lookup yields CDR1 SGHAT and CDR2 FQNNGV. The CDR3 consists of 11 residues. Trimming removed 2 bases from V and 7 bases from J, with 5 bases in between.

This rearrangement joins TRBV6-5 to TRBJ2-7, with 7 bases lining up with TRBD2. The CDR3 sequence is 15 residues long. Germline CDR1 is MNHEY and CDR2 is SVGAGI. The J segment lost 0 bases and the V segment lost 8 bases, leaving 10 bases of the junction unmatched. The CDR3 DNA follows: TGTGCCAGCCCACCTCTAGCGGATTACTCCTACGAGCAGTACTTC. It translates to CASPPLADYSYEQYF.

This chain joins TRBV11-2 and TRBJ2-7; D may be TRBD1 (5 bases). Trimming removed 5 bases from V and 6 bases from J, with 14 bases in between. The CDR3 totals 13 residues. The V gene's germline CDR1 is SGHAT and CDR2 FQNNGV. The CDR3 spells CASSPLDSTEQYF. The CDR3 DNA is TGTGCCAGCAGCCCGCTAGACAGCACCGAGCAGTACTTC.

The chain uses TRBV6-6 and TRBJ1-5; 9 bases align to TRBD1. The germline V gene has CDR1 MNHNY and CDR2 SVGAGI (reference sequence). The V gene end was trimmed by 5 bases and the J gene end by 7 bases; junction bases not matched to a gene: 9. The CDR3 has 15 residues. The CDR3 DNA sequence: TGTGCCAGCAGTACCGGGACAGGGTATTGGCAGCCCCAGCATTTT. Amino acids: CASSTGTGYWQPQHF.

This CDR3 reads CASSTGQGNYGYTF. In DNA form, the CDR3 reads TGTGCCAGCAGCACCGGACAGGGCAACTATGGCTACACCTTC. J is TRBJ1-2 and V is TRBV5-4; 8 bases fit TRBD1. Looked up from germline, CDR1 is SGHNT and CDR2 is YYREEE (reference sequence). Germline trimming cut 4 bases from V and 2 bases from J; bases unmatched to any gene: 4. This CDR3 is 14 amino acids long. The full variable domain, with the rest looked up from reference TRBV5-4 and TRBJ1-2, is ETGVTQSPTHLIKTRGQQVTLRCSSQSGHNTVSWYQQALGQGPQFIFQYYREEENGRGNFPPRFSGLQFPNYSSELNVNALELDDSALYLCASSTGQGNYGYTFGSGTRLTVV.

This chain connects TRBV27 to TRBJ1-1; D remains ambiguous. The V and J ends lost 0 bases and 0 bases respectively, with 8 bases between them. CDR3 size: 15 residues. The germline V gene encodes CDR1 MNHEY and CDR2 SMNVEV (reference sequence). CDR3 region: CASSLSGGMNTEAFF. The CDR3 coding sequence is TGTGCCAGCAGTTTATCGGGAGGAATGAACACTGAAGCTTTCTTT.

V is TRBV19 and J is TRBJ2-6; D is undetermined. The germline V gene has CDR1 LNHDA and CDR2 SQIVND (reference sequence). The germline V and J ends were trimmed by 9 bases and 0 bases, with 6 bases remaining between them. This CDR3 is 13 amino acids long. CDR3 DNA sequence: TGTGCCAGCGGTTTCTCTGGGGCCAACGTCCTGACTTTC. Amino acids: CASGFSGANVLTF.